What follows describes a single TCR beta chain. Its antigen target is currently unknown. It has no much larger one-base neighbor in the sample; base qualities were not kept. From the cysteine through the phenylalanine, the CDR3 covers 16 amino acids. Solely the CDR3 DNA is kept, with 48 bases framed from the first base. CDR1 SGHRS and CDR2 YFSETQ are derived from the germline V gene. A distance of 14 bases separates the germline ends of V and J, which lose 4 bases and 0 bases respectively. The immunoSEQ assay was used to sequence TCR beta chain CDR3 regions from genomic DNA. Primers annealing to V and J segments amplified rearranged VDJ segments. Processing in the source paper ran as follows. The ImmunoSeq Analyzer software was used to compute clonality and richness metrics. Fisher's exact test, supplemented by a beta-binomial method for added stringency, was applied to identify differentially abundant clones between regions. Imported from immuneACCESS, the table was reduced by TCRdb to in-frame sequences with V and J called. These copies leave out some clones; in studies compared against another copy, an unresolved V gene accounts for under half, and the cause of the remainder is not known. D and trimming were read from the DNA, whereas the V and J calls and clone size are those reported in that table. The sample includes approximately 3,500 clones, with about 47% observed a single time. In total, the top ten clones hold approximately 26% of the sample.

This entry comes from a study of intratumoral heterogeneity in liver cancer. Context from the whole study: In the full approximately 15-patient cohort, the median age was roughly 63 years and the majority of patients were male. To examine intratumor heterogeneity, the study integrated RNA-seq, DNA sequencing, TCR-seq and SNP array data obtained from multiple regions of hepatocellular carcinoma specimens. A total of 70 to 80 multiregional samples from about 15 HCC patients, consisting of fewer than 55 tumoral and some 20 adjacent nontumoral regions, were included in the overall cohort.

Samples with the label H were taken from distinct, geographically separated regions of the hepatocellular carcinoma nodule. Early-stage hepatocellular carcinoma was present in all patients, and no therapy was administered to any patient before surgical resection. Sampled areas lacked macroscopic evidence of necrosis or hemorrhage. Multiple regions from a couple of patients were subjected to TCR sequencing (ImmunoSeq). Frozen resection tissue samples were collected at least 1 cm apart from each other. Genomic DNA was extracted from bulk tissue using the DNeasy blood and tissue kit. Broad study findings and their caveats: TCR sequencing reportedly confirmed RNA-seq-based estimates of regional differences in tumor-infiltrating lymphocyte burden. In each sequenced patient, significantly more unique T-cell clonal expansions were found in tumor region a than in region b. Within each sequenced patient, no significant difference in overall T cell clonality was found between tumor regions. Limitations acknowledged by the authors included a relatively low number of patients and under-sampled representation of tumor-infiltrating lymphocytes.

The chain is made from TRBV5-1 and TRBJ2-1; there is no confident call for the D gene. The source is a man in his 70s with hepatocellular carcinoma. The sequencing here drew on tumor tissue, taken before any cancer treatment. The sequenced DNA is TGCGCCAGCAGCGGCTCGACAAGGAGCTCCTACAATGAGCAGTTCTTC. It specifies CASSGSTRSSYNEQFF.